The sequence of this T cell receptor (beta chain) was determined in a study of graft-versus-host responses after intestinal transplantation. Profiling relied on immunoSEQ multiplex PCR, and the TCRdb table lists in-frame clones only, not all of them. The sample yields over 120,000 clones, around nine tenths seen once. With respect to this clone: Its target is not known.

The source of this sequence is a human donor who received an intestinal transplant. Sequences were derived from unstimulated CD4+ T cells sorted from spleen or lymph node cells, sampled before intestinal transplant.

This chain's CDR3 is CASSLEFSGANVLTF. CDR3 DNA sequence: TGCGCCAGCAGCCTAGAGTTCTCTGGGGCCAACGTCCTGACTTTC. The rearrangement uses TRBV5-1 and TRBJ2-6, with D unclear. Per germline, CDR1 SGHRS and CDR2 YFSETQ. Trimming shortened V by 4 bases and J by 0 bases, and 8 bases separated the two germline ends. CDR3 length equals 15 residues. Looking up the rest from reference TRBV5-1 and TRBJ2-6 gives the full variable domain: KAGVTQTPRYLIKTRGQQVTLSCSPISGHRSVSWYQQTPGQGLQFLFEYFSETQRNKGNFPGRFSGRQFSNSRSEMNVSTLELGDSALYLCASSLEFSGANVLTFGAGSRLTVL.